This T cell receptor (beta chain) was observed in a study of shared clonotypes between healthy human individuals. Healthy HIV-negative adults without recent acute infections or vaccinations served as donors. The donors were all Caucasian adults (living in Nashville, Tennessee). Libraries were prepared by immunoSEQ multiplex PCR; TCRdb keeps only in-frame clonotypes and omits some of them. This table holds some 490,000 clones, 60% to 80% found once. Deletions cut 1 base from V and 10 bases from J, with 13 bases between. CDR3 size: 13 residues. The germline gives CDR1 SGHDN, CDR2 FVKESK. The chain couples TRBV14 to TRBJ1-1; D remains ambiguous. Sequenced sample: PBMCs. This receptor was taken from a woman in her thirties or forties in good health. Some clones in this sample may be carry-over from other donors' samples. CDR3 sequence: CASSQAPFGSAFF. The CDR3 DNA sequence: TGTGCCAGCAGCCAAGCCCCGTTCGGGTCAGCTTTCTTT.